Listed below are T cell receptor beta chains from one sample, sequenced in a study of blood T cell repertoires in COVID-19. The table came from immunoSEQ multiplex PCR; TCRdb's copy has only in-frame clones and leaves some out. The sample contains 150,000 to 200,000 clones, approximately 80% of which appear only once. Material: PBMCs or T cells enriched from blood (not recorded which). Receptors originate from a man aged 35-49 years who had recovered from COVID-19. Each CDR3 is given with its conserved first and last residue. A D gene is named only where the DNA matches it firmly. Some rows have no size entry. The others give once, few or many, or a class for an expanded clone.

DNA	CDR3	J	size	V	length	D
TGCAGCGTTGAAGATCTCGGGGGGTTGAACACTGAAGCTTTCTTT	CSVEDLGGLNTEAFF	TRBJ1-1	.	TRBV29-1	15	.
TGTGCCAGCAGCCAAGACGGTCCAGGGGAAGAAAAACTGTTTTTT	CASSQDGPGEEKLFF	TRBJ1-4	.	TRBV3-1/TRBV3-2	15	.
TGTGCCAGCAGCCCCCAACCCGCGGGGGTAGGCGATACGCAGTATTTT	CASSPQPAGVGDTQYF	TRBJ2-3	once	TRBV9	16	TRBD2
TGTGCCATCACCAAGACTAGCGGGGGAGGCACAGATACGCAGTATTTT	CAITKTSGGGTDTQYF	TRBJ2-3	.	TRBV10-3	16	TRBD2
TGTGCCAGCAGCCAAGCTAGCGGGGGGGCTCGGACCGGGGAGCTGTTTTTT	CASSQASGGARTGELFF	TRBJ2-2	.	TRBV4-2	17	TRBD2
TGTGCCAGCAGCCAAGAGGGGACTTACACAGATACGCAGTATTTT	CASSQEGTYTDTQYF	TRBJ2-3	.	TRBV3-1/TRBV3-2	15	.
TGTGCCAGCAGCGTAGACCCCTCCGGGTATGGCTACACCTTC	CASSVDPSGYGYTF	TRBJ1-2	.	TRBV9	14	.
TGTGCCAGCACCGCTAACCTAGCGGGGGGGCCGGCAGATACGCAGTATTTT	CASTANLAGGPADTQYF	TRBJ2-3	.	TRBV2	17	TRBD2
TGCGCCAGCAGCCGGGCAGGGGGTTCCACAGATACGCAGTATTTT	CASSRAGGSTDTQYF	TRBJ2-3	.	TRBV5-1	15	TRBD1
TGCGCCAGCAGCCCAGGACAGGGAGAAAACATTCAGTACTTC	CASSPGQGENIQYF	TRBJ2-4	.	TRBV5-1	14	TRBD1
TGTGCCAGCTCACCGGAGAGTTCGGGGAACACTGAAGCTTTCTTT	CASSPESSGNTEAFF	TRBJ1-1	.	TRBV18	15	.
TGTGCCAGCAGCCTGGGGGGGGCCTTTGAGACCCAGTACTTC	CASSLGGAFETQYF	TRBJ2-5	.	TRBV9	14	.
TGTGCCTGGAGTGTGGGGGGAACCCTTGAAGCTTTCTTT	CAWSVGGTLEAFF	TRBJ1-1	.	TRBV30	13	.
TGTGCCAGCAGCGGGGGGGACAGGGGAGGGAATGAGCAGTTCTTC	CASSGGDRGGNEQFF	TRBJ2-1	.	TRBV6-5	15	TRBD1
TGCGCCAGCAGCCATGGCCAGTCGGGGGGCTACACCTTC	CASSHGQSGGYTF	TRBJ1-2	.	TRBV5-1	13	.
TGCGCCAGCAAGCTTGCGGGGGGTAACTATGGCTACACCTTC	CASKLAGGNYGYTF	TRBJ1-2	few	TRBV5-1	14	.
TGTGCCAGCAGCCCCACAGGGAATACTAAGGCTTTCTTT	CASSPTGNTKAFF	TRBJ1-1	.	TRBV6-2/TRBV6-3	13	.
TGTGCCACCAAAACCTACTCGAACACCGGGGAGCTGTTTTTT	CATKTYSNTGELFF	TRBJ2-2	.	TRBV6-4	14	.
TGTGCCAGCAGTCCTAGCGGGGGTGGCAATGAGCAGTTCTTC	CASSPSGGGNEQFF	TRBJ2-1	few	TRBV6-5	14	TRBD2
TGCGCCAGCAGCCAGACAGGGGTCTTGAACACTGAAGCTTTCTTT	CASSQTGVLNTEAFF	TRBJ1-1	.	TRBV5-1	15	TRBD1
TGTGCCAGCAGTGAACTAGAGGGCAGCTACACCTTC	CASSELEGSYTF	TRBJ1-2	.	TRBV6-1	12	.
TGCGCCAGCCGAACTGGTCAGGGGGCGAACTATGGCTACACCTTC	CASRTGQGANYGYTF	TRBJ1-2	once	TRBV10-2	15	TRBD1
TGTGCCAGCTCACCCGCGAGGTTCGCGAACACCGGGGAGCTGTTTTTT	CASSPARFANTGELFF	TRBJ2-2	.	TRBV18	16	.
TGTGCCACCAGTTCACGGACTAGCGGGGGCCTGACCGGGGAGCTGTTTTTT	CATSSRTSGGLTGELFF	TRBJ2-2	.	TRBV24-1	17	TRBD2
TGTGCCAGCAGCTTAGCGGGGAGTGGGTTCCCAGATACGCAGTATTTT	CASSLAGSGFPDTQYF	TRBJ2-3	.	TRBV7-2	16	.
TGCGCCAGCAGGGAATCGGGGAGCTCTGGAAACACCATATATTTT	CASRESGSSGNTIYF	TRBJ1-3	.	TRBV5-1	15	.
TGTGCCAGCCTCCCCGGACAAGCTCTCTCTGGGGCCAACGTCCTGACTTTC	CASLPGQALSGANVLTF	TRBJ2-6	.	TRBV19	17	.
TGTGCCAGCGCCCCCATGGGCGTTGAGCAGTTCTTC	CASAPMGVEQFF	TRBJ2-1	once	TRBV7-9	12	.
TGTGCCAGCAGACCTAGCGGGGGGTCGGATACGCAGTATTTT	CASRPSGGSDTQYF	TRBJ2-3	.	TRBV13	14	TRBD2
TGTGCCAGCAGCCAACGTCCGACAGGGGCTTGGCCAATGAACACTGAAGCTTTCTTT	CASSQRPTGAWPMNTEAFF	TRBJ1-1	.	TRBV14	19	TRBD1
TGTGCCAGCAGCTCCGCCGGGTACACTGAAGCTTTCTTT	CASSSAGYTEAFF	TRBJ1-1	.	TRBV11-1	13	.
TGTGCCAGCAGCGTAGATAGCGGGGGGTACAATGAGCAGTTCTTC	CASSVDSGGYNEQFF	TRBJ2-1	.	TRBV9	15	TRBD2
TGTGCCAGCAGTTACGGGGACTCCGGGTATGGCTACACCTTC	CASSYGDSGYGYTF	TRBJ1-2	.	TRBV6-2/TRBV6-3	14	.
TGCGCCAGCAGCCCCCCGGACAGGGTAGGAGAAAAACTGTTTTTT	CASSPPDRVGEKLFF	TRBJ1-4	few	TRBV4-1	15	TRBD1
TGTGCCAGCAGCCGGACAGCGAGCATCCACGAGCAGTACTTC	CASSRTASIHEQYF	TRBJ2-7	.	TRBV3-1/TRBV3-2	14	.
TGTGCCAGCAGCCAAGATCAGGACAGCAGAAGCAATCAGCCCCAGCATTTT	CASSQDQDSRSNQPQHF	TRBJ1-5	.	TRBV4-2	17	.
TGTGCCAGCAGTTACTCCTTCGAGGGTATACAGCCCCAGCATTTT	CASSYSFEGIQPQHF	TRBJ1-5	.	TRBV6-5	15	.
TGCGCCAGCAGCCCCGACAGGGGAGTCAATCAGCCCCAGCATTTT	CASSPDRGVNQPQHF	TRBJ1-5	.	TRBV5-1	15	TRBD1
TGTGCCAGCAGTCCCCCTAGTCTTTCCTACGAGCAGTACTTC	CASSPPSLSYEQYF	TRBJ2-7	.	TRBV6-2/TRBV6-3	14	.
TGTGCCAGCAGGAAAAGCAGGTTAGAGGAAGCTTTCTTT	CASRKSRLEEAFF	TRBJ1-1	.	TRBV7-3	13	.
TGCGCCAGCAGCCGGGGGACTGGAAACACCATATATTTT	CASSRGTGNTIYF	TRBJ1-3	once	TRBV10-1	13	.
TGTGCCAGTAGTCATGGACTAGCGGGGATTATCTACAATGAGCAGTTCTTC	CASSHGLAGIIYNEQFF	TRBJ2-1	.	TRBV19	17	TRBD2
TGTGCCAGCAGCGGACACACGATCCCAGGGGAAGCTTTCTTT	CASSGHTIPGEAFF	TRBJ1-1	once	TRBV3-1/TRBV3-2	14	.
TGTGCCAGCAGCGCGGACAGCTATAATTCACCCCTCCACTTT	CASSADSYNSPLHF	TRBJ1-6	.	TRBV9	14	.
TGCGCCAGCAGCTTGGACACTAGTAACACCGGGGAGCTGTTTTTT	CASSLDTSNTGELFF	TRBJ2-2	.	TRBV5-1	15	.
TGCGCCAGCAGCTTACAGGGGGCAAACGAGCAGTACTTC	CASSLQGANEQYF	TRBJ2-7	.	TRBV5-1	13	TRBD1
TGCGCCAGCAGGGGGGGGCAAGAGACCCAGTACTTC	CASRGGQETQYF	TRBJ2-5	.	TRBV5-1	12	TRBD2
TGTGCCAGTAGTAGGGGGGACGGAACCTATGGCTACACCTTC	CASSRGDGTYGYTF	TRBJ1-2	.	TRBV19	14	.
TGTGCCTGGAGGGGTGACTCAGATACGCAGTATTTT	CAWRGDSDTQYF	TRBJ2-3	.	TRBV30	12	.
TGTGCCAGCAGCCGACCGACAGGGCAAGCGTCACCCCTCCACTTT	CASSRPTGQASPLHF	TRBJ1-6	.	TRBV7-9	15	TRBD1